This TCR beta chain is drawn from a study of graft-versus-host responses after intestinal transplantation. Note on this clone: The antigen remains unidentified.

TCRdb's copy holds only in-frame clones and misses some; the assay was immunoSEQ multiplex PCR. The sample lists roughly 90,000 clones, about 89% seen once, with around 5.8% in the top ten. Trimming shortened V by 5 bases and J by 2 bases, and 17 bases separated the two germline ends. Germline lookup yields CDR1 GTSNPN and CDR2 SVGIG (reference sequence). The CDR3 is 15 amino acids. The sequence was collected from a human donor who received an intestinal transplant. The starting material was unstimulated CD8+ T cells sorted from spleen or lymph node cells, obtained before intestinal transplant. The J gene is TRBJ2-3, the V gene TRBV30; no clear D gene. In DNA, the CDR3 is TGTGCCTGGGATCCGGGCCTCTGGAACACAGATACGCAGTATTTT. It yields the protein CAWDPGLWNTDTQYF.